This TCR beta chain came from a study of CD8 T cells in seronegative destructive rheumatoid arthritis (dated by TCRdb to about 2020). A note on the overall study: Most of the eight CND-RA patients were receiving biological drugs at sampling. Researchers compared peripheral CD8+ TCRbeta repertoires from patients with CCP-negative destructive rheumatoid arthritis (CND-RA) against repertoires from newly diagnosed seropositive RA, seronegative RA and healthy controls. The seropositive RA, seronegative RA and healthy control comparison cohorts were taken from a previously published TCRbeta dataset and were not newly sequenced.

The CND-RA patients tested negative on the clinical CCP2 antibody test, and joint destruction in these patients kept progressing despite active therapy. Every CND-RA patient showed typical joint destruction in the wrists and ankles and had failed conventional anti-rheumatic therapy. CND-RA patients were sampled after long disease histories, spanning decades in several cases, rather than at diagnosis. Each patient provided approximately 46 millilitres of EDTA-anticoagulated peripheral blood. Density gradient separation with Ficoll-Paque PLUS was used to isolate peripheral blood mononuclear cells. Using AutoMACS magnetic bead positive selection, CD8+ cells were isolated from either fresh or cryopreserved PBMCs, and flow cytometry was used to check purity. Nucleospin Tissue or Tissue XS kits were used for genomic DNA extraction, and quantification was performed on a Qubit 2.0 fluorometer. Genomic DNA from CD8+ cells was used for TCRbeta sequencing, which was performed according to the manufacturer's instructions. The immunoSEQ assay was used for TCRbeta sequencing, which was carried out at a genomics technology centre in Finland. The paper's processing steps were these. Clonotype tables produced by the immunoSEQ preprocessing pipeline were converted into VDJtools format, and non-productive clonotypes were filtered out. Samples with fewer than 10,000 reads were excluded, the remaining samples were subsampled to 10,000 reads, and six of eight CND-RA samples were retained. Shannon-Wiener, Simpson and clonality indices were calculated with the VDJtools CalcDiversityStats function on data subsampled to 10,000 reads. Non-singleton TCRbeta clonotypes were hard-matched, with no mismatches allowed, against VDJdb to infer antigen specificity. CDR3 sequences that differed by a single amino acid (Hamming distance 1) were grouped into clusters that potentially share antigen targets. After groups were resampled to six samples, public clonotypes were tested for group enrichment with one-sided Fisher's exact tests, and this procedure was repeated ten times. What TCRdb holds here is the immuneACCESS table cut down to in-frame rearrangements. Part of the clones is not present; checked against another copy, under half of the missing clones reflect an unresolved V gene, and the others are unexplained. From that table come the V and J calls and clone size; the DNA was used to work out D and trimming. The sample has roughly 13,000 clones on record, under 85% of them singletons. In total, the top ten clones hold about a quarter of the sample.

General study outcomes and caveats: Because diagnostic samples were lacking, the TCR repertoire differences may partly reflect years of poor disease control rather than having been present at onset. CND-RA repertoires showed more CMV-reactive and fewer influenza A-reactive CD8+ TCRbeta sequences than controls and other RA subtypes. The small size of the CND-RA cohort was noted as a limitation of the study. The authors read the apparently distinct set of enriched public clonotypes carried by CND-RA patients as support for a separate disease subset. Once age was adjusted for, the CD8+ TCRbeta repertoires of CND-RA patients appeared less diverse and more clonal than the repertoires of other RA subtypes. Across the 117,399 clonotypes tested, no public clonotype enrichment was retained after Benjamini-Hochberg correction.

This clone is a singleton in its sample. The target of this receptor is not known. No per-base quality is available; no much larger clone lies one base away. Including cysteine and phenylalanine, the CDR3 has 16 amino acids. Left in the record is the CDR3 DNA by itself, 48 bases read in frame from the first base. At the junction V is shortened by 7 bases and J by 10 bases; bases outside the gene matches: 13. Reading the germline V gene (reference sequence) gives CDR1 SEHNR and CDR2 FQNEAQ. This receptor chain uses TRBV7-9 and TRBJ2-1; 13 central nucleotides agree with TRBD2. The origin of this receptor is a woman between 30 and 55 years old with seronegative destructive rheumatoid arthritis. The sample taken for sequencing was CD8+ T cells from blood. The DNA sequence reads TGTGCCAGCAACACGGGACTAGCGGGATTAACGATGGAGCAGTTCTTC. It codes for CASNTGLAGLTMEQFF.